A selection of T cell receptor beta chains follows, all from one sample in a study of Ad26.COV2.S vaccination and SARS-CoV-2 variants. Assay: immunoSEQ multiplex PCR; the TCRdb copy retains only in-frame clones and omits some. Of approximately 300,000 clones listed, roughly 80% are singletons. Sequencing was performed on peripheral blood, taken in a trial of Ad26.COV2.S vaccine versus placebo. The receptors were sampled from a person aged 18-65 years who received the Ad26.COV2.S COVID-19 vaccine or a placebo. CDR3s include the opening cysteine and the closing phenylalanine or tryptophan. D genes are given only for firm matches. Only part of the rows carry a size: once, few, many, or a class if the clone is expanded.

TRBV19	-	TRBJ1-2	-	TGTGCCAGTAGTTCAGGCGATACTAACTATGGCTACACCTTC	CASSSGDTNYGYTF
TRBV6-2/TRBV6-3	-	TRBJ1-1	TRBD1	TGTGCCAGCAGTTACTCGCGATATAGGACAGGGACGAACACTGAAGCTTTCTTT	CASSYSRYRTGTNTEAFF
TRBV7-9	-	TRBJ1-1	TRBD1	TGTGCCAGCAGCTCATTCCGGACAGGGGAGGGGACTGAAGCTTTCTTT	CASSSFRTGEGTEAFF
TRBV27	-	TRBJ1-5	TRBD1	TGTGCCCGCCCTCGGACAGGGGGGGCGAGCAATCAGCCCCAGCATTTT	CARPRTGGASNQPQHF
TRBV7-2	-	TRBJ2-7	-	TGTGCCAGCAGCTACGCCGGGACCCCCTACGAGCAGTACTTC	CASSYAGTPYEQYF
TRBV4-1	-	TRBJ2-5	-	TGCGCCAGCAGCCAAGACGCGGCAGGGTACCAAGAGACCCAGTACTTC	CASSQDAAGYQETQYF
TRBV4-2	-	TRBJ1-3	-	TGTGCCAGCAGCCAGAACAGGGCTGGAAACACCATATATTTT	CASSQNRAGNTIYF
TRBV6-5	-	TRBJ1-4	-	TGTGCCAGTCCATTACCCACCGGAGGTGAAAAACTGTTTTTT	CASPLPTGGEKLFF
TRBV27	few	TRBJ2-7	TRBD2	TGTGCCAGCACCTACAACCCCACCTTTAGCGGGACCCCCTACGAGCAGTACTTC	CASTYNPTFSGTPYEQYF
TRBV9	-	TRBJ2-7	-	TGTGCCAGCAGCGTCCGGGACAACTCCTACGAGCAGTACTTC	CASSVRDNSYEQYF
TRBV6-1	-	TRBJ2-1	-	TGTGCCAGCAGTGAAGGGCACGGGATTTCCTACAATGAGCAGTTCTTC	CASSEGHGISYNEQFF
TRBV13	once	TRBJ2-1	-	TGTGCCAGCAGCTTACTGGGTGATGTCAATGAGCAGTTCTTC	CASSLLGDVNEQFF
TRBV28	once	TRBJ1-1	-	TGTGCCAGCAGCCGCCCCCGGTCCTATGAAGCTTTCTTT	CASSRPRSYEAFF
TRBV5-1	-	TRBJ1-1	-	TGCGCCAGCAGCGTCGGGCTAAACACTGAAGCTTTCTTT	CASSVGLNTEAFF
TRBV27	-	TRBJ2-2	TRBD1	TGTGCCAGCAGTTTAAGGGACAGCCTAACCGGGGAGCTGTTTTTT	CASSLRDSLTGELFF
TRBV6-1	once	TRBJ2-3	TRBD2	TGTGCCAGCAGTGAACAGCGGGGGAGCACAGATACGCAGTATTTT	CASSEQRGSTDTQYF
TRBV2	-	TRBJ1-1	-	TGTGCCAGCAGATGGGATGTTGAAGCTTTCTTT	CASRWDVEAFF
TRBV28	-	TRBJ1-5	-	TGTGCCAGCAGTTCCAGGACAGCTGGGCAGCCCCAGCATTTT	CASSSRTAGQPQHF
TRBV4-2	-	TRBJ2-5	-	TGTGCCAGCAGCCAAGAACCAACAAGGGAGGAGACCCAGTACTTC	CASSQEPTREETQYF
TRBV5-4	-	TRBJ1-3	-	TGTGCCAGCAGCAGCGGGGGGCATTTGGGGCCCTCTGGAAACACCATATATTTT	CASSSGGHLGPSGNTIYF
TRBV11-3	few	TRBJ2-2	-	TGTGCCAGCAGCTTAGTTCCTACCGGGGAGCTGTTTTTT	CASSLVPTGELFF
TRBV15	-	TRBJ1-2	TRBD1	TGTGCCACCAGCAGAGCCGTGGGACAGCTAAACTATGGCTACACCTTC	CATSRAVGQLNYGYTF
TRBV14	-	TRBJ2-7	TRBD1	TGTGCCAGCAGCCAAGCGACAGGGAGAGGCGAGCAGTACTTC	CASSQATGRGEQYF
TRBV6-2/TRBV6-3	few	TRBJ2-7	-	TGTGCCAGCAGTTACTCAAGGGCAGGGGAGCAGTACTTC	CASSYSRAGEQYF
TRBV7-7	-	TRBJ2-1	-	TGTGCCAGCAGCTTAAAGGGGGGACTCAACAATGAGCAGTTCTTC	CASSLKGGLNNEQFF
TRBV10-3	-	TRBJ1-1	-	TGTGCCATCAGTGAGTCTCTAATGCAGGTGAACACTGAAGCTTTCTTT	CAISESLMQVNTEAFF
TRBV7-3	once	TRBJ2-5	TRBD2	TGTGCCAGCAGCGTTCTAGCGGGGGGGCCGGAGACCCAGTACTTC	CASSVLAGGPETQYF
TRBV5-5	-	TRBJ1-2	TRBD1	TGTGCCAGCAGCCCCCAATGGACAGGGAGAATTGGCGGCTACACCTTC	CASSPQWTGRIGGYTF
TRBV6-2/TRBV6-3	-	TRBJ2-3	-	TGTGCCAGCAGTTACTCGGCAGGGGAGATGACAGATACGCAGTATTTT	CASSYSAGEMTDTQYF